This T cell receptor beta chain appears in the sequencing data of a study of radiotherapy plus CTLA-4 blockade in lung cancer (dated by TCRdb to 2016 to 2019). General notes on the study: Among enrolled patients, approximately 18% had an objective response and 31% reached disease control.

In this study, focal radiation therapy paired with CTLA-4 blockade (ipilimumab) was tested in patients who had chemo-refractory metastatic non-small-cell lung cancer. Points on this clone: The target of this receptor is not known. Base qualities are not recorded, but no much larger clone differs from it by a single base.

A distance of 14 bases separates the germline ends of V and J, which lose 7 bases and 7 bases respectively. Reading the germline V gene gives CDR1 MDHEN and CDR2 SYDVKM. From the cysteine through the phenylalanine, the CDR3 covers 13 amino acids. The retained sequence is limited to the CDR3, 39 bases, with the frame set at the first base. Library creation used the immunoSEQ multiplex PCR assay. The immuneACCESS repertoire file appears here via TCRdb, limited to in-frame rearrangements. These files lack a portion of the clones; in checked studies, under half of the deficit traces to unresolved V genes, and the cause of the others is not known. The sample has approximately 72,000 clones on record, around 73% of them singletons. Together, the top ten hold 7.1% of the sample. Results and caveats for the whole study, not just this receptor: The strongest predictors of response, as reported, were early dynamic changes in blood T cell clones along with a rise in serum interferon-beta after radiation. After treatment with radiotherapy and ipilimumab, TCR clones that originated in tumors expanded in peripheral blood.

The sequenced sample was peripheral blood, obtained from a patient treated with radiotherapy plus ipilimumab. This receptor was identified in a human donor with non-small cell lung cancer who had a complete response to radiotherapy plus ipilimumab. The chain is assembled from TRBV28 and TRBJ2-1, with TRBD2 perhaps the D gene, on 6 matching bases. The base sequence is TGTGCCAGCACCGCCGGGAGAGGGAATGAGCAGTTCTTC. Its product reads: CASTAGRGNEQFF. Joined to the reference TRBV28 and TRBJ2-1 proteins, this CDR3 gives the full variable domain: DVKVTQSSRYLVKRTGEKVFLECVQDMDHENMFWYRQDPGLGLRLIYFSYDVKMKEKGDIPEGYSVSREKKERFSLILESASTNQTSMYLCASTAGRGNEQFFGPGTRLTVL.